The present T cell receptor beta chain was sequenced within a study of blood T cell repertoires in COVID-19. Turning to the study itself: The samples span acute and convalescent COVID-19 from the United States, Italy and Spain. The cDNA or gDNA used as material had been derived from T cells, B-cell-depleted T cells, or PBMCs.

Per the original data handling: It was from reference gene primer amplification that nucleated cell counts were estimated. Libraries were prepared by immunoSEQ multiplex PCR; TCRdb keeps only in-frame clonotypes and omits some of them. The DNA was the basis for D and trimming; V, J and clone size are from that table. This sample carries under 100,000 clones, 75% to 90% of them seen once, and the ten largest clones take 0.85% to 1.2%. A single count supports this clone. The CDR3 is made up of 17 amino acids. V lost 2 bases, J lost 8 bases, and 11 bases stayed unmatched. Germline values: CDR1 ENHRY, CDR2 SYGVKD.

This chain links TRBV10-3 with TRBJ1-6; 8 bases are shared with TRBD1. Specimen: peripheral blood. The sequence was obtained from a human donor in a cohort sampled during active COVID-19. CDR3 nucleotides: TGTGCCATCAGTGAGAACCGCCCGGGACAGGTTTATTCACCCCTCCACTTT. It translates to CAISENRPGQVYSPLHF.